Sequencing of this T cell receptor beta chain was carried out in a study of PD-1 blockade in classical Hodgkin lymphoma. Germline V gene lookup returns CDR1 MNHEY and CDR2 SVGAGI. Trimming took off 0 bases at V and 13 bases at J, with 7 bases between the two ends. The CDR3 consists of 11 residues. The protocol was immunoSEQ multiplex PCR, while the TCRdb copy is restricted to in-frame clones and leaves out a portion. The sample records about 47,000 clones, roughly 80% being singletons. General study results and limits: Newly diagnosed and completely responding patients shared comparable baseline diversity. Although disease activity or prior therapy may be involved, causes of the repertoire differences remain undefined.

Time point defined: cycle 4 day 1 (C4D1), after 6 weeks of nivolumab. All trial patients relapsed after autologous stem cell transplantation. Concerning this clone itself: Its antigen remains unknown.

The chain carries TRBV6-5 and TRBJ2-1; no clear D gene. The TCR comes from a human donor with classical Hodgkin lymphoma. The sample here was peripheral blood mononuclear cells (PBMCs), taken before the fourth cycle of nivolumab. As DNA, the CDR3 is TGTGCCAGCAGTTACTCAGGATTACAGTTCTTC. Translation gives CASSYSGLQFF.